These 14 T cell receptor beta chains came from one sample sequenced in a study of vaccination effects on CD4 cells after COVID-19. Measured with immunoSEQ multiplex PCR; TCRdb has only the in-frame clones, and not every one. The data hold around 79,000 clones, with around 76% observed a single time. Expansion of antigen-specific CD4+ T cells with viral peptide pools was carried out by the ViraFEST assay before sequencing. Isolation of CD4+ T cells took place after around 10 days of culture. The vaccine recipients had no prior SARS-CoV-2 infection, with negative nucleocapsid antibodies. No cognate antigen is known for these TCRs. The specimen was CD4+ T cells from PBMCs cultured with SARS-CoV-2 spike peptides, collected before COVID-19 vaccination. The receptors stem from a human donor who received a COVID-19 vaccine.

This clone has just a few counts. The chain couples TRBV7-2 to TRBJ2-1, with a possible D match to TRBD2 (5 bases). The germline V gene has CDR1 SGHTA and CDR2 FQGNSA. The CDR3 is made up of 16 amino acids. The V end lost 2 bases, the J end lost 6 bases, and 17 bases lay between the germline ends. CDR3 sequence reads: CASSLQSSRLGNEQFF. In DNA, the CDR3 is TGTGCCAGCAGCTTACAGTCTAGCAGGCTTGGCAATGAGCAGTTCTTC.

The chain joins TRBV9 to TRBJ2-3; 8 bases agree with TRBD1. Trimming cost V 4 bases and J 5 bases; bases outside gene matches: 6. This CDR3 is built from 14 residues. Germline CDR1 reads SGDLS; CDR2 reads YYNGEE. CDR3 bases: TGTGCCAGCAGCCCCCCAGGGGGCAGAGATACGCAGTATTTT. Translating gives CASSPPGGRDTQYF.

V is TRBV11-2 and J is TRBJ1-3; D call uncertain. Trimming cost V 4 bases and J 4 bases, with 5 bases left between them. Germline CDR1 and CDR2: SGHAT and FQNNGV. The CDR3 contains 12 residues. The DNA of the CDR3 is TGTGCCAGCAGCTCGCAAGGAAACACCATATATTTT. As protein: CASSSQGNTIYF.

This sequence joins TRBV5-1 and TRBJ2-5; D possibly matches TRBD1 or TRBD2 (5 bases each). V lost 4 bases, J lost 5 bases, and 15 bases lay in between. The CDR3 sequence is 14 residues long. Germline V lookup: CDR1 SGHRS, CDR2 YFSETQ. The CDR3 DNA reads as TGCGCCAGCAGCCTCCGGGACCCCCGGGAGACCCAGTACTTC. Its protein is CASSLRDPRETQYF.

A few counts support this clone. The chain is built from TRBV2 and TRBJ2-1; tentative D call: TRBD2 (7 bases). This CDR3 comprises 13 residues. The V end was cut by 7 bases, the J end by 9 bases, with 16 bases between. Germline loops: CDR1 SNHLY, CDR2 FYNNEI. The DNA of the CDR3 is TGTGCCAGCACCACACGGGGGGCCGGTGAGCAGTTCTTC. Its translation is CASTTRGAGEQFF.

V and J are TRBV7-9 and TRBJ2-5, with D possibly being TRBD1 (6 bases). From germline, CDR1 is SEHNR and CDR2 FQNEAQ (reference sequence). The CDR3 is 15 amino acids. The V end lost 5 bases, the J end lost 4 bases, and 17 bases lay between the germline ends. CDR3: CASSPGTMGPETQYF. The CDR3 DNA is TGTGCCAGCAGCCCCGGGACAATGGGGCCAGAGACCCAGTACTTC.

This chain connects TRBV6-5 to TRBJ2-2, with D tentatively TRBD1 or TRBD2 (5 bases each). This CDR3 region has 14 residues. V dropped 7 bases and J dropped 5 bases, with 14 bases sitting between them. Looked up from germline, CDR1 is MNHEY and CDR2 is SVGAGI. Here the CDR3 reads CASTGTSRTGELFF. In DNA, the CDR3 is TGTGCCAGCACCGGGACCTCCCGAACCGGGGAGCTGTTTTTT.

This chain links TRBV6-5 with TRBJ2-1; tentative D call: TRBD2 (6 bases). Trimming shortened V by 5 bases and J by 4 bases, and 12 bases separated the two germline ends. The CDR3 is made up of 14 amino acids. Germline CDR1 reads MNHEY; CDR2 reads SVGAGI. CDR3 nucleotide sequence: TGTGCCAGCAGTAGAAGCGGGTTTTACAATGAGCAGTTCTTC. Translation gives CASSRSGFYNEQFF.

This chain connects TRBV30 to TRBJ2-7; 13 positions match TRBD2. This CDR3 is built from 18 residues. Germline values: CDR1 GTSNPN, CDR2 SVGIG (reference sequence). Unmatched junction bases numbered 13, after V lost 2 bases and J lost 3 bases. The CDR3 loop reads CAWSHGLAGEPGSYEQYV. CDR3 DNA: TGTGCCTGGAGTCACGGACTAGCGGGGGAGCCGGGGAGCTACGAGCAGTACGTC.

V usage is TRBV9 and J usage is TRBJ2-1, with D possibly TRBD2 on 6 matching bases. The CDR3 is 13 amino acids. The V end was cut by 3 bases, the J end by 4 bases, with 8 bases between. Per germline, CDR1 SGDLS and CDR2 YYNGEE. CDR3 region: CASSAGVYNEQFF. In DNA form, the CDR3 reads TGTGCCAGCAGCGCGGGGGTTTACAATGAGCAGTTCTTC.

V gene TRBV6-5 combines with J gene TRBJ2-7, with TRBD1 as a possible D gene (5 bases). CDR3 length: 11 residues. Germline-derived CDR1 and CDR2 are MNHEY and SVGAGI. The ends were cut back, 6 bases at V and 3 bases at J, with 6 bases in the middle. The CDR3 DNA reads as TGTGCCAGCAGGCAGGGCTACGAGCAGTACGTC. Its translation is CASRQGYEQYV.

This chain uses TRBV11-2 with TRBJ1-2, with no clear D. V lost 6 bases, J lost 1 base, and 9 bases lay in between. The germline V gene has CDR1 SGHAT and CDR2 FQNNGV. The CDR3 totals 13 residues. CDR3 sequence (DNA): TGTGCCAGCAGTTGGACGGATAACTATGGCTACACCTTC. Its protein product is CASSWTDNYGYTF.

The V call is TRBV5-1, the J call TRBJ2-3; 9 nucleotides agree with TRBD2. Per the germline V gene, CDR1 is SGHRS and CDR2 is YFSETQ. The CDR3 totals 15 residues. Losses at the gene ends were 2 bases for V and 2 bases for J; bases not matched to a gene: 3. The CDR3 sequence is CASSFLAGYTDTQYF. The CDR3 DNA reads as TGCGCCAGCAGCTTCCTAGCGGGATACACAGATACGCAGTATTTT.

The V call is TRBV6-6, the J call TRBJ2-5; the D gene is possibly TRBD1 (6 bases). The CDR3 is 16 amino acids. V shed 7 bases and J shed 5 bases, with 23 bases lying between them. The germline gives CDR1 MNHNY, CDR2 SVGAGI (reference sequence). Written as DNA, the CDR3 is TGTGCCAGCAAGGGGTCAGATACAGGGTATCGGGAGACCCAGTACTTC. Translation: CASKGSDTGYRETQYF.